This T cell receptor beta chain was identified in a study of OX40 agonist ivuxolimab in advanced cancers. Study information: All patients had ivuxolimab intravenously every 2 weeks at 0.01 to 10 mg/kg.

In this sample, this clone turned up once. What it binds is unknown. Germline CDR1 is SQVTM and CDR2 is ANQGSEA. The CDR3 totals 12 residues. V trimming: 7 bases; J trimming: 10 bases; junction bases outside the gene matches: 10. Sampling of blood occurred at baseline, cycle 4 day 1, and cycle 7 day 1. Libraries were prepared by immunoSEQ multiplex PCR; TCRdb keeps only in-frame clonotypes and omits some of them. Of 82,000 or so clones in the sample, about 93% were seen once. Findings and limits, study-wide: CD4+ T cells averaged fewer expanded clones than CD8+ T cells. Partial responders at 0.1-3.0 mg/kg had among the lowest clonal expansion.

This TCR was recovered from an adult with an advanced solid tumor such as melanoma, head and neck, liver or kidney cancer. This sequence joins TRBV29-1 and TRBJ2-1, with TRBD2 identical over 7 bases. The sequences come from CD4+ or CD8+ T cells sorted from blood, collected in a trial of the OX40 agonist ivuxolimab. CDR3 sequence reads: CSANPSGREQFF. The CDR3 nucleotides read TGCAGCGCAAATCCTAGCGGTAGGGAGCAGTTCTTC.